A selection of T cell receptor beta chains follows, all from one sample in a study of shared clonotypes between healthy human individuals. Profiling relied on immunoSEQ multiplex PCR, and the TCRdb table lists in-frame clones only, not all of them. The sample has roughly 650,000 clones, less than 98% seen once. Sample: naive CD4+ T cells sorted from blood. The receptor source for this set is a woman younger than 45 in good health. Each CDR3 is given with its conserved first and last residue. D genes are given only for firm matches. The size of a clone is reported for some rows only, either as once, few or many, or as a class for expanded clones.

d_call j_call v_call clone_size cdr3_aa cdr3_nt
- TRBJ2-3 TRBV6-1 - CASSDLGGFSTDTQYF TGTGCCAGCAGTGACCTGGGGGGTTTCTCCACAGATACGCAGTATTTT
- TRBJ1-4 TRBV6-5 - CASSYDLNEKLFF TGTGCCAGCAGTTACGACTTAAATGAAAAACTGTTTTTT
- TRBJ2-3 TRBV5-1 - CASSLIGTNLWDTQYF TGCGCCAGCAGCTTAATCGGGACAAACCTATGGGATACGCAGTATTTT
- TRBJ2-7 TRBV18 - CASSPQGVEQYF TGTGCCAGCTCACCACAGGGAGTGGAGCAGTACTTC
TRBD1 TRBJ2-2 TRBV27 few CASRRTGAGELFF TGTGCCAGCAGAAGAACAGGGGCCGGGGAGCTGTTTTTT
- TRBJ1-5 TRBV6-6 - CASSYSGQGINQPQHF TGTGCCAGCAGTTACTCGGGGCAGGGGATAAATCAGCCCCAGCATTTT
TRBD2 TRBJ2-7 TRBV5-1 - CASSAGLADYEQYF TGCGCCAGCAGCGCCGGACTAGCGGACTACGAGCAGTACTTC
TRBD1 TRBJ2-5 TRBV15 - CATSRDQGAGETQYF TGTGCCACCAGCAGAGACCAGGGGGCCGGGGAGACCCAGTACTTC
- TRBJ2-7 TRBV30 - CAWGDYEQYF TGTGCCTGGGGGGACTACGAGCAGTACTTC
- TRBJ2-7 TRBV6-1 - CASRVFYEQYF TGTGCCAGCAGGGTTTTCTACGAGCAGTACTTC
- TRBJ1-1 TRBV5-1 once CASSLVRGGGTEAFF TGCGCCAGCAGCTTGGTTCGGGGAGGCGGCACTGAAGCTTTCTTT
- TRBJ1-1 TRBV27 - CASSIRQNTEAFF TGTGCCAGCAGTATCCGACAGAACACTGAAGCTTTCTTT
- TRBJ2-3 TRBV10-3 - CAISPRPEDTQYF TGTGCCATCAGTCCTAGACCTGAAGATACGCAGTATTTT
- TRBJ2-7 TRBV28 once CASTKPGRNYEQYF TGTGCCAGCACCAAACCGGGACGCAACTACGAGCAGTACTTC
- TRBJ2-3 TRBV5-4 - CASSSGPSVADTQYF TGTGCCAGCAGTTCAGGGCCTTCCGTGGCAGATACGCAGTATTTT
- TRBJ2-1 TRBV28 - CASSLSGRRTFF TGTGCCAGCAGTTTATCGGGCAGGCGGACGTTCTTC
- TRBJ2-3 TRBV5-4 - CASSLFAGLDGTDTQYF TGTGCCAGCAGCTTGTTTGCAGGGTTGGATGGCACAGATACGCAGTATTTT
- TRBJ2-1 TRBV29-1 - CSVDGQGEDEQFF TGCAGCGTTGATGGGCAGGGGGAGGATGAGCAGTTCTTC
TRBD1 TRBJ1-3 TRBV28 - CASTTWTGGNTIYF TGTGCCAGCACCACCTGGACAGGGGGAAACACCATATATTTT
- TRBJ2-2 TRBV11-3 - CASSLSGEGAGELFF TGTGCCAGCAGCTTAAGCGGAGAGGGGGCCGGGGAGCTGTTTTTT
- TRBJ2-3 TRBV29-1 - CSVEAQGDTQYF TGCAGCGTTGAAGCACAGGGAGACACGCAGTATTTT
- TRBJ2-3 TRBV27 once CASSFRGGFTDTQYF TGTGCCAGCAGTTTTAGAGGGGGATTCACAGATACGCAGTATTTT
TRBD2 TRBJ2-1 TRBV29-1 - CSVADGRINEQFF TGCAGCGTAGCGGACGGGAGGATAAATGAGCAGTTCTTC
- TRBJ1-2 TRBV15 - CATSRDLRGAVPYGYTF TGTGCCACCAGCAGAGATCTTAGGGGGGCCGTCCCCTATGGCTACACCTTC
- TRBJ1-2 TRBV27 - CASSLTRGGNYGYTF TGTGCCAGCAGTTTAACGAGGGGGGGAAACTATGGCTACACCTTC
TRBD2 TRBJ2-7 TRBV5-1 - CASSLVRGIRREGNEQYF TGCGCCAGCAGCTTGGTCCGCGGTATTCGGCGGGAGGGAAACGAGCAGTACTTC
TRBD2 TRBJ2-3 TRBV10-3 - CAISKGTSGTDTQYF TGTGCCATCAGTAAAGGGACTAGCGGGACAGATACGCAGTATTTT
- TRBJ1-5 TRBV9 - CASSADTNQPQHF TGTGCCAGCAGCGCGGACACTAATCAGCCCCAGCATTTT
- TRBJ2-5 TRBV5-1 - CASSLVPTGEVTQYF TGCGCCAGCAGCTTGGTCCCCACAGGGGAGGTGACCCAGTACTTC